Presented here are 24 T cell receptor beta chains from one specimen sequenced in a study of beta chain features in type 1 diabetes. Expressed TCRB transcripts got sequenced, as all isolated RNA was reverse transcribed. Sequencing used immunoSEQ multiplex PCR; TCRdb keeps in-frame clones, though not all of them. Of about 900,000 clones in the sample, roughly 15% were seen once. Sequencing was carried out using naive CD4+ T cells from blood. Receptors were obtained from a woman under 30 in good health.

This chain connects TRBV5-1 to TRBJ2-1; no clear D gene. Germline values: CDR1 SGHRS, CDR2 YFSETQ. Trimming cost V 0 bases and J 3 bases, with 13 bases left between them. This CDR3 comprises 16 residues. The CDR3 coding sequence is TGCGCCAGCAGCTTGGTCTCTCCAGCAGACTACAATGAGCAGTTCTTC. As protein: CASSLVSPADYNEQFF.

This clone was recorded a few times. V usage is TRBV9 and J usage is TRBJ1-1; a weak D match, TRBD1 (6 bases). V was clipped by 0 bases and J by 5 bases, with 23 bases between them. Germline V gene lookup returns CDR1 SGDLS and CDR2 YYNGEE. The CDR3 spans 18 residues. The CDR3 nucleotides read TGTGCCAGCAGCGTAGATGATCGTTCAAGGGGGACGATTACTGAAGCTTTCTTT. Amino acid sequence: CASSVDDRSRGTITEAFF.

Only a few counts were recorded for this clone. The chain carries TRBV29-1 and TRBJ2-7, with D hard to call. The CDR3 is 9 amino acids. Trimming shortened V by 7 bases and J by 6 bases, and 7 bases separated the two germline ends. The V gene's germline CDR1 is SQVTM and CDR2 ANQGSEA. The CDR3 nucleotides read TGCAGCGGGTTGGGCGAGCAGTACTTC. This sequence encodes CSGLGEQYF.

The chain uses TRBV7-9 and TRBJ2-7; the match to TRBD1 covers 7 bases. V was clipped by 3 bases and J by 2 bases; unmatched bases: 7. Per the germline V gene, CDR1 is SEHNR and CDR2 is FQNEAQ (reference sequence). The CDR3 runs to 15 residues. CDR3: CASSLTGMKAYEQYF. In DNA, the CDR3 is TGTGCCAGCAGCTTGACAGGGATGAAGGCCTACGAGCAGTACTTC.

This clone was recorded a few times. The rearrangement joins TRBV18 to TRBJ1-2; D is undetermined. The CDR3 is made up of 15 amino acids. Germline CDR1 is KGHSH and CDR2 is LQKENI. Trimming cost V 3 bases and J 7 bases, with 18 bases left between them. CDR3 sequence: CASSPSKGSPLGYTF. The CDR3 region has the DNA TGTGCCAGCTCACCTAGTAAGGGATCTCCTCTTGGCTACACCTTC.

V is TRBV15 and J is TRBJ2-3; D is unclear. Germline values: CDR1 LNHNV, CDR2 YYDKDF (reference sequence). There are 12 residues in the CDR3. V lost 5 bases to trimming and J lost 6 bases, with 9 bases between them. The CDR3: CATSWRGDTQYF. CDR3 nucleotides: TGTGCCACCAGCTGGCGTGGGGATACGCAGTATTTT. Filled out from reference TRBV15 and TRBJ2-3, the complete variable domain reads DAMVIQNPRYQVTQFGKPVTLSCSQTLNHNVMYWYQQKSSQAPKLLFHYYDKDFNNEADTPDNFQSRRPNTSFCFLDIRSPGLGDTAMYLCATSWRGDTQYFGPGTRLTVL.

The chain uses TRBV28 and TRBJ2-1; D ambiguous. This CDR3 contains 13 residues. The germline V gene has CDR1 MDHEN and CDR2 SYDVKM. V was pared by 6 bases and J by 6 bases, with 12 bases between. CDR3 region: CASSRQMGNEQFF. DNA for the CDR3: TGTGCCAGCAGCAGGCAGATGGGCAATGAGCAGTTCTTC.

V is TRBV6-1 and J is TRBJ2-1, with D hard to call. Trimming stripped 10 bases from V and 9 bases from J, with 13 bases between. Germline values: CDR1 MNHNS, CDR2 SASEGT. CDR3 size: 11 residues. The DNA of the CDR3 is TGTGCCACCGCCGATTTCGGTGAGCAGTTCTTC. As protein: CATADFGEQFF.

The rearrangement joins TRBV9 to TRBJ2-3; 10 positions match TRBD2. This CDR3 has 17 amino acids. The germline gives CDR1 SGDLS, CDR2 YYNGEE. J gave up 5 bases and V 4 bases, and 13 bases lay outside the gene matches. The CDR3 DNA sequence: TGTGCCAGCAGCCCCAGACCTAGCGGGAGCATGAGAGATACGCAGTATTTT. This sequence encodes CASSPRPSGSMRDTQYF.

The chain carries TRBV4-2 and TRBJ1-2, with D maybe TRBD1 (6 bases). CDR3 size: 17 residues. With 0 bases removed from V and 0 bases from J, the gap between germline ends came to 14 bases. Looked up from germline, CDR1 is LGHNA and CDR2 is YNFKEQ. CDR3 protein: CASSQETGGTTNYGYTF. Written as DNA, the CDR3 is TGTGCCAGCAGCCAAGAGACAGGAGGCACAACTAACTATGGCTACACCTTC.

The chain links TRBV7-6 to TRBJ2-3; possibly TRBD1 for D (5 bases). CDR1 is SGHVS and CDR2 is FNYEAQ in the germline V gene. V gave up 8 bases and J gave up 0 bases, with 15 bases separating them. This CDR3 has 15 residues. The CDR3 protein is CASCMQDTSTDTQYF. The CDR3 DNA sequence: TGTGCCAGCTGTATGCAGGACACAAGCACAGATACGCAGTATTTT.

The chain combines TRBV28 with TRBJ2-7, with D perhaps matching TRBD1 or TRBD2 (5 bases each). V dropped 5 bases and J dropped 4 bases, with 21 bases sitting between them. Germline lookup yields CDR1 MDHEN and CDR2 SYDVKM. This CDR3 is built from 16 residues. The CDR3 protein is CASSLETRTGPYEQYF. The CDR3 bases are TGTGCCAGCAGTCTGGAAACTAGAACGGGACCGTACGAGCAGTACTTC.

The rearrangement joins TRBV2 to TRBJ2-3, with 10 positions matching TRBD2. CDR3 size: 14 residues. CDR1 SNHLY and CDR2 FYNNEI come from the germline V gene. Losses at the gene ends were 7 bases for V and 4 bases for J; bases not matched to a gene: 5. For the CDR3, the DNA is TGTGCCAGCAAGCTAGCGGGAGAGGCAGATACGCAGTATTTT. Its protein is CASKLAGEADTQYF.

The chain uses TRBV2 and TRBJ2-1; D unclear. Looked up from germline, CDR1 is SNHLY and CDR2 is FYNNEI. CDR3 length: 12 residues. V shed 4 bases and J shed 12 bases, with 13 bases lying between them. The CDR3 is CASSGPARMQFF. The CDR3 nucleotides read TGTGCCAGCAGTGGACCCGCCCGGATGCAGTTCTTC.

This clone has more than one count but fewer than ten. The J gene is TRBJ1-6, the V gene TRBV7-2, with D unclear. V lost 5 bases, J lost 9 bases, and 8 bases lay in between. The CDR3 sequence is 12 residues long. Per germline, CDR1 SGHTA and CDR2 FQGNSA. The CDR3, as DNA: TGTGCCAGCAGCCTCCAGAGTTCACCCCTCCACTTT. It yields the protein CASSLQSSPLHF.

This clone was counted only a few times. The CDR3 DNA sequence: TGCGCCAGCAGCCGATACTCCTTGGGCACAGATACGCAGTATTTT. As protein: CASSRYSLGTDTQYF. The chain has TRBV4-3 and TRBJ2-3, with D hard to call. The CDR3 is made up of 15 amino acids. Germline V lookup: CDR1 LGHNA, CDR2 YSLEER. Trimming removed 4 bases from V and 1 base from J, with 12 bases in between.

This clone was counted a few times. CDR3 nucleotide sequence: TGTGCTAGTGGTTTGGTAACAGGGGGACTATACAATGAGCAGTTCTTC. Protein product: CASGLVTGGLYNEQFF. This chain links TRBV12-5 with TRBJ2-1; the D gene is possibly TRBD1 (8 bases). CDR3 length: 16 amino acids. The germline CDR1 and CDR2 sequences are LGHNT and FRNRAP. The V end lost 0 bases, the J end lost 4 bases, and 13 bases lay between the germline ends.

A few counts support this clone. The chain uses TRBV5-1 and TRBJ2-3; D might be TRBD2 (6 bases). The CDR3 has 17 residues. Germline-derived CDR1 and CDR2 are SGHRS and YFSETQ. V shed 4 bases and J shed 1 base, with 19 bases lying between them. The CDR3 reads CASSPYSEPSGTDTQYF. CDR3 nucleotides: TGCGCCAGCAGCCCATACTCTGAGCCTAGCGGCACAGATACGCAGTATTTT.

In its sample, this clone was seen a few times. The rearrangement joins TRBV5-1 to TRBJ2-5; no firm D call. This CDR3 contains 13 residues. V lost 0 bases and J 5 bases, leaving 8 bases between the germline ends. CDR1 is SGHRS and CDR2 is YFSETQ in the germline V gene. The CDR3 DNA follows: TGCGCCAGCAGCTTGGCCTCTGGGGAGACCCAGTACTTC. As protein: CASSLASGETQYF.

This clone occurred a few times. The chain links TRBV5-4 to TRBJ1-2; D uncertain. The CDR3 runs 13 residues. V lost 4 bases to trimming and J lost 4 bases, with 11 bases between them. Germline V lookup: CDR1 SGHNT, CDR2 YYREEE (reference sequence). The CDR3 bases are TGTGCCAGCAGCACCACGGATGTCTATGGCTACACCTTC. Amino acids: CASSTTDVYGYTF.

The rearrangement joins TRBV10-3 to TRBJ1-2; D is undetermined. The germline V gene has CDR1 ENHRY and CDR2 SYGVKD. V was trimmed by 2 bases and J by 4 bases, leaving 11 bases between them. CDR3 length equals 14 residues. DNA for the CDR3: TGTGCCATCAGTGAGGGCGCCCAGACCTATGGCTACACCTTC. This gives the protein CAISEGAQTYGYTF.

The J gene is TRBJ2-1, the V gene TRBV18; 9 positions match TRBD2. Trimming took 0 bases from V and 5 from J; bases not matched to a gene: 2. The CDR3 runs to 15 residues. Per germline, CDR1 KGHSH and CDR2 LQKENI. The chain's CDR3 is CASSPPIAGDNEQFF. DNA for the CDR3: TGTGCCAGCTCACCACCAATAGCGGGAGACAATGAGCAGTTCTTC.

This chain links TRBV6-5 with TRBJ2-6, with D unresolved. This CDR3 has 15 amino acids. Germline V gene sequence: CDR1 MNHEY, CDR2 SVGAGI. Trimming took off 6 bases at V and 1 base at J, with 10 bases between the two ends. CDR3 amino acids: CASRPPGSGANVLTF. CDR3 in DNA: TGTGCCAGCAGACCGCCGGGTTCTGGGGCCAACGTCCTGACTTTC.

The rearrangement joins TRBV5-5 to TRBJ2-7; weak D call: TRBD2 (5 bases). CDR1 SGHKS and CDR2 YYEKEE come from the germline V gene (reference sequence). The V end was cut by 0 bases, the J end by 2 bases, with 9 bases between. CDR3 length: 14 amino acids. CDR3 coding DNA: TGTGCCAGCAGCTTGGGGGTCGGGACCTACGAGCAGTACTTC. Its protein product is CASSLGVGTYEQYF.